This T cell receptor (beta chain) was retrieved from a study of early T cells in non-severe SARS-CoV-2 infection. About the research overall: Chains from this unsorted whole-blood bulk RNA could not be paired.

The CDR3 consists of 11 residues. Trimming shortened V by 4 bases and J by 7 bases, and 9 bases separated the two germline ends. Germline V gene data show CDR1 as SGHKS and CDR2 as YYEKEE (reference sequence). Using its own MiXCR run on the 5' RACE reads, TCRdb lists one record per CDR3 protein. The sample has roughly 76,000 distinct CDR3 sequences; over 9% are singletons. Study observations and caveats: Matches to VDJdb favored anti-spike CD8 responses and missed private and CD4 specificities.

Concerning this clonotype itself: Its antigen is as yet unknown.

This TCR derives from an adult who was a healthcare worker with PCR-confirmed SARS-CoV-2 infection or an uninfected control (not recorded which). V gene TRBV5-5 combines with J gene TRBJ2-7; D gene uncertain. The sequenced sample consisted of whole blood. CDR3 sequence: CASSLLLEQYF. In nucleotides, the CDR3 is TGTGCCAGCAGCCTGCTCCTGGAGCAGTACTTC. The full variable domain, with the rest looked up from reference TRBV5-5 and TRBJ2-7, is DAGVTQSPTHLIKTRGQQVTLRCSPISGHKSVSWYQQVLGQGPQFIFQYYEKEERGRGNFPDRFSARQFPNYSSELNVNALLLGDSALYLCASSLLLEQYFGPGTRLTVT.